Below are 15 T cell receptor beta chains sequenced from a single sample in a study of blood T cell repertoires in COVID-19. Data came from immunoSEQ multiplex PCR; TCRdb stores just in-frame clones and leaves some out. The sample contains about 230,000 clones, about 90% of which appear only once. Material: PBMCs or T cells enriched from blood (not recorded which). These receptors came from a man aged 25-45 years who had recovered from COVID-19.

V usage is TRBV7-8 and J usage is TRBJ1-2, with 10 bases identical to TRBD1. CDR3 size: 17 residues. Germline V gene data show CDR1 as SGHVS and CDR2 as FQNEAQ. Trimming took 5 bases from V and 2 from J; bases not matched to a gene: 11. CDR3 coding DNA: TGTGCCAGCAGCCGTCAAACCGGGACAGGGGCCAACTATGGCTACACCTTC. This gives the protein CASSRQTGTGANYGYTF.

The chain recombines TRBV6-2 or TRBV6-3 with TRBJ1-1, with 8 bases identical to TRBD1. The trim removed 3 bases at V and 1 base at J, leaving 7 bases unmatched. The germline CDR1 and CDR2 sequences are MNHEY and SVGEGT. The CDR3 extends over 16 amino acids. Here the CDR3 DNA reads TGTGCCAGCAGTTATGCAAGGGACAGGCGGAACACTGAAGCTTTCTTT. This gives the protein CASSYARDRRNTEAFF.

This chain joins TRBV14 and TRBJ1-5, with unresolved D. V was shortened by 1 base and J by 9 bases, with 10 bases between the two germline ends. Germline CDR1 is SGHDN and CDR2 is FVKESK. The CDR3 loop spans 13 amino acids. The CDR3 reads CASSQAGISPQHF. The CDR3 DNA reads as TGTGCCAGCAGCCAAGCAGGAATATCGCCCCAGCATTTT. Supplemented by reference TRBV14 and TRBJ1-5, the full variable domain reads EAGVTQFPSHSVIEKGQTVTLRCDPISGHDNLYWYRRVMGKEIKFLLHFVKESKQDESGMPNNRFLAERTGGTYSTLKVQPAELEDSGVYFCASSQAGISPQHFGDGTRLSIL.

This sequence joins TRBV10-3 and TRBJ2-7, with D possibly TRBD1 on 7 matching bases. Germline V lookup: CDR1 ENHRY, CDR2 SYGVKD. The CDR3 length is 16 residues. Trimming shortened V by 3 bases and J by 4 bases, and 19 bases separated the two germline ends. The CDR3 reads CAISDTGGGTAYEQYF. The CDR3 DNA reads TGTGCCATCAGTGACACCGGCGGAGGGACAGCATACGAGCAGTACTTC.

The DNA for the CDR3 is TGTGCCTGGACTACTCAAGGAGACAATGAGCAGTTCTTC. This encodes CAWTTQGDNEQFF. The chain links TRBV30 to TRBJ2-1; D is ambiguous. V dropped 4 bases and J dropped 5 bases, with 12 bases sitting between them. Germline V gene lookup returns CDR1 GTSNPN and CDR2 SVGIG (reference sequence). CDR3 size: 13 residues.

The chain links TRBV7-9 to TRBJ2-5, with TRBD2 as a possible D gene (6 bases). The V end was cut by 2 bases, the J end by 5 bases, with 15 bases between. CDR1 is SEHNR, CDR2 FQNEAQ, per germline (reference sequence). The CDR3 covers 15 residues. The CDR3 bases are TGTGCCAGCAGCTTACTGACGGGAGTGCGGGAGACCCAGTACTTC. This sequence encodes CASSLLTGVRETQYF.

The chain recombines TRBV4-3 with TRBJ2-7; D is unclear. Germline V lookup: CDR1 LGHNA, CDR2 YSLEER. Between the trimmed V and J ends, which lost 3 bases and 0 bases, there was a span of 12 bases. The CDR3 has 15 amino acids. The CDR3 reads CASSQGSGLSYEQYF. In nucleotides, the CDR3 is TGCGCCAGCAGCCAGGGCAGTGGGCTCTCCTACGAGCAGTACTTC.

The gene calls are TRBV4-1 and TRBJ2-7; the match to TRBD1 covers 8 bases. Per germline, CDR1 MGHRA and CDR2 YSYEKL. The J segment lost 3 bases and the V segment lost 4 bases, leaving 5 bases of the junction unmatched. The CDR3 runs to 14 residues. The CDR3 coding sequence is TGCGCCAGCAGCCCTAAGGACAGGGACTACGAGCAGTACTTC. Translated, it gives CASSPKDRDYEQYF.

DNA of the CDR3: TGTGCCAGCAGGGGACAGGGGGCTAGGTACACCGGGGAGCTGTTTTTT. Amino acid sequence: CASRGQGARYTGELFF. The genes are TRBV6-6 and TRBJ2-2, with 12 bases aligning to TRBD1. V gave up 6 bases and J gave up 3 bases; unmatched junction bases: 5. Per the germline V gene, CDR1 is MNHNY and CDR2 is SVGAGI (reference sequence). CDR3 length: 16 residues.

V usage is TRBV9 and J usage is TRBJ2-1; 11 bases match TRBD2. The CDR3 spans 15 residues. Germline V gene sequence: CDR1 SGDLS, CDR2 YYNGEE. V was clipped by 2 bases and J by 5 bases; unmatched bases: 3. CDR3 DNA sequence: TGTGCCAGCAGCGTTAGCGGGAGGGCCAACAATGAGCAGTTCTTC. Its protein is CASSVSGRANNEQFF.

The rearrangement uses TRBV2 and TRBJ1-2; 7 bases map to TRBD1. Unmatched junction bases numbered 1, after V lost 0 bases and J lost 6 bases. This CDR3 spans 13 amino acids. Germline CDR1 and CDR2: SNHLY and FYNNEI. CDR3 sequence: CASSEAGQNGYTF. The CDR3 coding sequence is TGTGCCAGCAGTGAAGCGGGACAGAATGGCTACACCTTC.

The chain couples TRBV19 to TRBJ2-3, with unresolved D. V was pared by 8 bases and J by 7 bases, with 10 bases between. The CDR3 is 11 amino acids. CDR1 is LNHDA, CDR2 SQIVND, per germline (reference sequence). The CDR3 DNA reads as TGTGCCAGTTCCGAGGCACATACGCAGTATTTT. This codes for CASSEAHTQYF. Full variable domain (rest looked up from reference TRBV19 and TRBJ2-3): DGGITQSPKYLFRKEGQNVTLSCEQNLNHDAMYWYRQDPGQGLRLIYYSQIVNDFQKGDIAEGYSVSREKKESFPLTVTSAQKNPTAFYLCASSEAHTQYFGPGTRLTVL.

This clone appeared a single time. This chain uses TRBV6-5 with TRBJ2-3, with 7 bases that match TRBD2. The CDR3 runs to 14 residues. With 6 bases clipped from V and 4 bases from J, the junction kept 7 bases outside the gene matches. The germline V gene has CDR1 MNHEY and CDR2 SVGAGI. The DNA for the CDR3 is TGTGCCAGCAGGGAGGGAAGCGGGGCAGATACGCAGTATTTT. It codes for CASREGSGADTQYF.

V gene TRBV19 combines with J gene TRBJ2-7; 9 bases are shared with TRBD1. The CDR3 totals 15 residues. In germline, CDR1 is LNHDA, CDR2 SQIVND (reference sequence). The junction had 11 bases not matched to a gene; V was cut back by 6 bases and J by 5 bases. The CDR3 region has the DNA TGTGCCAGTAGCCGGATTGGACAGGGGTTGAACGAGCAGTACTTC. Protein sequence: CASSRIGQGLNEQYF. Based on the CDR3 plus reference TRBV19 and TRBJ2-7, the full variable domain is DGGITQSPKYLFRKEGQNVTLSCEQNLNHDAMYWYRQDPGQGLRLIYYSQIVNDFQKGDIAEGYSVSREKKESFPLTVTSAQKNPTAFYLCASSRIGQGLNEQYFGPGTRLTVT.

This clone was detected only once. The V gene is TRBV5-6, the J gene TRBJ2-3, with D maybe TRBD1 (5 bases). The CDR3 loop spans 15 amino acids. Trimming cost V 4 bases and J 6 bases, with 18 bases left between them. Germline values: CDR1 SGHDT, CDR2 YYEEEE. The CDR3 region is CASSGWTWSRDTQYF. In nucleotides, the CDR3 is TGTGCCAGCAGCGGGTGGACATGGAGTAGGGATACGCAGTATTTT.